The T cell receptor beta chain under discussion was sequenced for a study of cytomegalovirus exposure and HLA in healthy donors. In the PCR, 60 Vbeta and 13 Jbeta primers were used. In the original workflow: Tens of millions of unique TCR beta chains, 10 million to 13 million of them shared, were counted by a later analysis. Profiling relied on immunoSEQ multiplex PCR, and the TCRdb table lists in-frame clones only, not all of them. V and J calls and clone size are as listed in that table; D and trimming were resolved from the DNA. This table holds over 55,000 clones. Study-level points and caveats: The study listed under 200 cytomegalovirus-associated TCR beta chains. Later, an analysis found that common viral pathogens appeared to be linked with several of the most significant clusters. V- and J-gene trimming of TCR beta was linked (in a later analysis) to a missense DCLRE1C variant.

V lost 5 bases, J lost 2 bases, and 8 bases stayed unmatched. Per the germline V gene, CDR1 is SGHNT and CDR2 is YENEEA. CDR3 length: 17 amino acids. In regard to this clone: No antigen is known for it.

The TCR comes from a boy aged 5-17 years in good health and CMV-seronegative. Sequencing was done on a sample of PBMCs. The V gene is TRBV11-3, the J gene TRBJ2-3; 12 bases are a match to TRBD2. Here the CDR3 reads CASSRRLAGVNTDTQYF. The CDR3 DNA reads as TGTGCCAGCAGCCGTCGACTAGCGGGAGTGAACACAGATACGCAGTATTTT.